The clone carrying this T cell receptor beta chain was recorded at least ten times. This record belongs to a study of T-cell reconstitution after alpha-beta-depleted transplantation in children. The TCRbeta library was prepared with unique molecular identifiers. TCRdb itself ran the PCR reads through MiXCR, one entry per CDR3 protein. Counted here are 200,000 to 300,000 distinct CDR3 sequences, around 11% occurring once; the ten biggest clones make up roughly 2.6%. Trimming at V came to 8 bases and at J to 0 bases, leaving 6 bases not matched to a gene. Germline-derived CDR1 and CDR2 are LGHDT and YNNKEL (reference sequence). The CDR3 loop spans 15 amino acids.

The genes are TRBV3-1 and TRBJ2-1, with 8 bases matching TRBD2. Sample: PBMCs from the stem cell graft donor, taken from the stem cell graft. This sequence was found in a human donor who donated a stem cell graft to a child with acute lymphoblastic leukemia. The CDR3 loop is CASGVAGFSYNEQFF. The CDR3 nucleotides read TGTGCCAGCGGAGTAGCGGGATTCTCCTACAATGAGCAGTTCTTC.